These 15 T cell receptor beta chains share one sample of origin, sequenced in a study of CD8+ T cells in alopecia areata. Treatment meaning: oral pan-JAK inhibitor, 5-10 mg twice daily. RNA extraction was followed by reverse transcription into cDNA, which acted as the sequencing template. Some clones are missing from TCRdb's copy, which holds only in-frame ones; the method was immunoSEQ multiplex PCR. The sample carries 95,000 to 100,000 clones, 50% to 60% recorded once. The specimen comprised CD8+ T cells sorted from blood, sampled at approximately week 56, from a patient treated with tofacitinib. Receptors were obtained from a human donor with alopecia areata.

The chain has TRBV5-1 and TRBJ1-3; TRBD1 is a possible D gene (5 bases). The V gene's germline CDR1 is SGHRS and CDR2 YFSETQ. The CDR3 runs 13 residues. V lost 5 bases and J lost 3, with 9 bases in between. The CDR3 reads CASSSTVGNTIYF. The CDR3 region has the DNA TGCGCCAGCAGTTCGACAGTTGGAAACACCATATATTTT.

The chain combines TRBV9 with TRBJ2-5; D possibly corresponds to TRBD1 (5 bases). The length of the CDR3 is 10 residues. V was trimmed by 7 bases and J by 4 bases, leaving 5 bases between them. Germline V gives CDR1 SGDLS, CDR2 YYNGEE. The CDR3 sequence: CASGAETQYF. DNA of the CDR3: TGTGCCAGCGGGGCAGAGACCCAGTACTTC.

This clone has a handful of counts. The chain uses TRBV23-1 and TRBJ1-1; no firm D call. TRBV23-1 is recorded as an ORF, its role being uncertain. CDR3 size: 18 residues. The V end lost 1 base, the J end lost 1 base, and 19 bases lay between the germline ends. The DNA for the CDR3 is TGCGCCAGCAGTCAATTTTACCGGTCCGGGAAGGGGAACACTGAAGCTTTCTTT. This gives the protein CASSQFYRSGKGNTEAFF.

The chain is built from TRBV25-1 and TRBJ2-1, with unresolved D. The germline gives CDR1 MGHDK, CDR2 SYGVNS. The CDR3 covers 11 residues. The V end lost 4 bases, the J end lost 6 bases, and 4 bases lay between the germline ends. The CDR3 sequence is CASSGVNEQFF. The CDR3 region has the DNA TGTGCCAGCAGTGGAGTCAATGAGCAGTTCTTC. The whole variable domain, remainder taken from reference TRBV25-1 and TRBJ2-1, is EADIYQTPRYLVIGTGKKITLECSQTMGHDKMYWYQQDPGMELHLIHYSYGVNSTEKGDLSSESTVSRIRTEHFPLTLESARPSHTSQYLCASSGVNEQFFGPGTRLTVL.

V usage is TRBV13 and J usage is TRBJ1-2, with D hard to call. CDR3 size: 15 residues. Looked up from germline, CDR1 is PRHDT and CDR2 is FYEKMQ (reference sequence). V was shortened by 4 bases and J by 5 bases, with 17 bases between the two germline ends. CDR3 residues: CASSSNGIPLYGYTF. The CDR3 DNA reads as TGTGCCAGCAGCTCCAATGGGATCCCCCTTTATGGCTACACCTTC.

This clone turned up a few times. The same CDR3 can be traced to other DNA sequences in this sample. The chain recombines TRBV12-5 with TRBJ2-5; no clear D. The V and J ends lost 6 bases and 5 bases respectively, with 10 bases between them. Germline CDR1 reads LGHNT; CDR2 reads FRNRAP. The CDR3 has 12 amino acids. The CDR3: CASGPDRETQYF. The CDR3, as DNA: TGTGCTAGTGGACCAGATCGGGAGACCCAGTACTTC.

This clone was detected once. This chain connects TRBV2 to TRBJ1-6; D uncertain. Trimming cost V 1 base and J 5 bases, with 6 bases left between them. The CDR3 loop spans 14 amino acids. CDR1 SNHLY and CDR2 FYNNEI come from the germline V gene. CDR3 coding DNA: TGTGCCAGCAGTGAAGGGCAGAATAATTCACCCCTCCACTTT. Its translation is CASSEGQNNSPLHF.

V and J are TRBV27 and TRBJ1-5; D is undetermined. V lost 4 bases, J lost 6 bases, and 7 bases lay in between. Germline-derived CDR1 and CDR2 are MNHEY and SMNVEV (reference sequence). The CDR3 totals 12 residues. As DNA, the CDR3 is TGTGCCAGCAGTTCGGCGGGTCAGCCCCAGCATTTT. Protein: CASSSAGQPQHF.

This sequence joins TRBV5-6 and TRBJ1-2; no clear D gene. This CDR3 region has 13 residues. From germline, CDR1 is SGHDT and CDR2 YYEEEE. The ends were cut back, 4 bases at V and 3 bases at J, with 10 bases in the middle. CDR3 residues: CASSRQEYYGYTF. In nucleotides, the CDR3 is TGTGCCAGCAGCCGGCAGGAGTACTATGGCTACACCTTC.

This clone was observed a few times. Additional DNA sequences in this sample encode the identical CDR3. The rearrangement joins TRBV29-1 to TRBJ2-1; D unresolved. Trimming removed 7 bases from V and 7 bases from J, with 8 bases in between. Germline assignment: CDR1 SQVTM and CDR2 ANQGSEA. This CDR3 spans 10 amino acids. CDR3 DNA: TGCAGCGCCGACGGAAATGAGCAGTTCTTC. Its translation is CSADGNEQFF.

This clone was seen only once. The chain employs TRBV5-1 and TRBJ2-7, with D unresolved. V was clipped by 4 bases and J by 2 bases, with 4 bases between them. The germline gives CDR1 SGHRS, CDR2 YFSETQ. This CDR3 is 11 amino acids long. In DNA, the CDR3 is TGCGCCAGCAGCCTGACCTACGAGCAGTACTTC. Protein product: CASSLTYEQYF.

This clone was detected a few times. The chain joins TRBV5-1 to TRBJ2-5; a possible D gene is TRBD1 (5 bases). Deletions cut 4 bases from V and 5 bases from J, with 15 bases between. Looked up from germline, CDR1 is SGHRS and CDR2 is YFSETQ. The CDR3 is made up of 14 amino acids. The CDR3 here is CASSTAGPTETQYF. The DNA of the CDR3 is TGCGCCAGCAGCACGGCAGGGCCAACGGAGACCCAGTACTTC.

In this sample, this clone turned up a few times. CDR3 nucleotide sequence: TGCAGCGTTGAGGGACAGGGGGCTCTCCCTGAAGCTTTCTTT. Residues: CSVEGQGALPEAFF. The chain uses TRBV29-1 and TRBJ1-1; the match to TRBD1 covers 12 bases. V lost 3 bases and J lost 6; bases outside the gene matches: 5. Germline CDR1 reads SQVTM; CDR2 reads ANQGSEA. The CDR3 sequence is 14 residues long.

This clone was recorded only once. The rearrangement joins TRBV6-5 to TRBJ2-2; no definite D call. This CDR3 has 13 residues. Germline lookup yields CDR1 MNHEY and CDR2 SVGAGI. V was trimmed by 6 bases and J by 7 bases, leaving 12 bases between them. In DNA, the CDR3 is TGTGCCAGCAGCCCGACCGGCCTCGGGGAGCTGTTTTTT. This codes for CASSPTGLGELFF.

In this sample, this clone turned up a few times. The chain employs TRBV5-1 and TRBJ2-2; D gene unclear. The CDR3 is 11 residues long. Germline CDR1 SGHRS, CDR2 YFSETQ. The ends were cut back, 4 bases at V and 6 bases at J, with 4 bases in the middle. The CDR3 reads CASSRSGELFF. Written as DNA, the CDR3 is TGCGCCAGCAGCCGGTCCGGGGAGCTGTTTTTT.